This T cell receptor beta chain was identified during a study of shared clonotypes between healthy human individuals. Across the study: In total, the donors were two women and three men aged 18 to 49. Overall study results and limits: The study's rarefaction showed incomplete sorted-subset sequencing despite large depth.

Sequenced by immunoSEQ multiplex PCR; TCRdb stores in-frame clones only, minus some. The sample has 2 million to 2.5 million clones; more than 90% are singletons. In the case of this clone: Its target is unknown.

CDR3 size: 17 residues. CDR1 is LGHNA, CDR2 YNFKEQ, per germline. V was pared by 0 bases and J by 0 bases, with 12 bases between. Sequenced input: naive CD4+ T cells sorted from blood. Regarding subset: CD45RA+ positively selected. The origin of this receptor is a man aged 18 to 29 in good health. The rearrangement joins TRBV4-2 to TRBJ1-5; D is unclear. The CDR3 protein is CASSQDSQAISNQPQHF. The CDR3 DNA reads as TGTGCCAGCAGCCAAGACTCGCAGGCGATTAGCAATCAGCCCCAGCATTTT.